The clone carrying this T cell receptor beta chain turned up a few times. These data originate in a study of blood T cell repertoires in COVID-19. Study-level information: Researchers got acute and convalescent COVID-19 samples from the United States, Italy and Spain. PBMCs, B-cell-depleted T cells, or T cells provided the cDNA or gDNA that made up the material.

With 4 bases removed from V and 9 bases from J, the gap between germline ends came to 10 bases. The CDR3 runs 13 residues. Germline V gene lookup returns CDR1 SGHAT and CDR2 FQNNGV. Methods used by the authors: Quantification of nucleated cells was approximated via reference gene primer amplification. Repertoires were generated with immunoSEQ multiplex PCR, while TCRdb's copy carries only in-frame clones and drops some. The DNA was the basis for D and trimming; V, J and clone size are from that table. The table lists about 75,000 clones, less than 85% of them singletons. This receptor was taken from a woman over 75 with active or convalescent COVID-19. This sequence joins TRBV11-2 and TRBJ1-6; D is undetermined. Sequences were obtained from peripheral blood. The CDR3 nucleotides are TGTGCCAGCAGCTCAAGCAGCGGTTCACCCCTCCACTTT. It specifies CASSSSSGSPLHF.